This passage covers 8 T cell receptor beta chains from one sample sequenced in a study of OX40 agonist ivuxolimab in advanced cancers. The library was built by means of the immunoSEQ multiplex PCR assay. TCRdb took over this immuneACCESS table, retaining in-frame rearrangements with V and J assigned. Such tables are incomplete; in checked studies, under half of the missing clones stem from an unresolved V gene, and the remainder is unexplained. In this sample the table shows roughly 86,000 clones, about nine tenths of which occur a single time. The biggest ten clones account for 7.4% of the sample. This specimen was CD4+ or CD8+ T cells sorted from blood, taken in a trial of the OX40 agonist ivuxolimab. Receptors were obtained from an adult with an advanced solid tumor such as melanoma, head and neck, liver or kidney cancer.

This rearrangement joins TRBV5-1 to TRBJ2-3; 12 nucleotides agree with TRBD2. V gave up 0 bases and J gave up 1 base; unmatched junction bases: 6. Germline V lookup: CDR1 SGHRS, CDR2 YFSETQ. This CDR3 spans 18 amino acids. CDR3 nucleotide sequence: TGCGCCAGCAGCTTGGGGCGGACTAGCGGGATCGGCACAGATACGCAGTATTTT. It codes for CASSLGRTSGIGTDTQYF.

The chain carries TRBV18 and TRBJ1-4, with D possibly matching TRBD1 (5 bases). The CDR3 loop spans 14 amino acids. CDR1 is KGHSH, CDR2 LQKENI, per germline. Deletions cut 3 bases from V and 0 bases from J, with 5 bases between. The CDR3 loop reads CASSPGATNEKLFF. CDR3 nucleotide sequence: TGTGCCAGCTCACCGGGGGCAACTAATGAAAAACTGTTTTTT.

The chain's CDR3 is CASSEVPGTGAYGYTF. The DNA for the CDR3 is TGTGCCAGCAGTGAAGTGCCCGGGACAGGGGCCTATGGCTACACCTTC. The J gene is TRBJ1-2, the V gene TRBV6-1; 10 nucleotides agree with TRBD1. CDR3 size: 16 residues. The V segment lost 1 base and the J segment 4 bases; nucleotides outside the gene matches: 6. CDR1 is MNHNS and CDR2 is SASEGT in the germline V gene.

This chain joins TRBV11-2 and TRBJ2-1; 9 bases are shared with TRBD1. The ends lost 1 base at V and 5 bases at J; junction bases unmatched: 9. The CDR3 consists of 17 residues. Germline V lookup: CDR1 SGHAT, CDR2 FQNNGV. The CDR3 spells CASSLGLRDRANNEQFF. CDR3 sequence (DNA): TGTGCCAGCAGCTTAGGCCTCCGGGACAGGGCAAACAATGAGCAGTTCTTC.

The CDR3 nucleotides read TGTGCCAGTAGCTGGACTAGCGCCCGATATGAGCAGTTCTTC. Its translation is CASSWTSARYEQFF. The chain joins TRBV19 to TRBJ2-1; TRBD2 matches at 9 bases. Germline CDR1 LNHDA, CDR2 SQIVND (reference sequence). Unmatched junction bases numbered 8, after V lost 6 bases and J lost 8 bases. The CDR3 is 14 residues long.

This CDR3 is CASSLSPGEQYF. The CDR3 DNA sequence: TGTGCCAGCAGCTTATCTCCGGGAGAGCAGTACTTC. The genes are TRBV7-6 and TRBJ2-7; perhaps TRBD2 as D (5 bases). CDR1 SGHVS and CDR2 FNYEAQ come from the germline V gene. Trimming stripped 2 bases from V and 7 bases from J, with 9 bases between. There are 12 residues in the CDR3.

The chain joins TRBV9 to TRBJ2-3, with 8 bases identical to TRBD2. Germline V gene data show CDR1 as SGDLS and CDR2 as YYNGEE. Germline trimming cut 0 bases from V and 4 bases from J; bases unmatched to any gene: 4. The CDR3 is 15 residues long. The CDR3 DNA follows: TGTGCCAGCAGCGTAGCAGCGGGAGTGGCAGATACGCAGTATTTT. This gives the protein CASSVAAGVADTQYF.

V gene TRBV5-1 combines with J gene TRBJ2-1; tentative D call: TRBD2 (6 bases). The CDR3 length is 15 residues. CDR1 and CDR2 (germline): SGHRS, YFSETQ. Trimming took 1 base from V and 4 from J, leaving 12 bases between them. CDR3 DNA sequence: TGCGCCAGCAGCTTGAGTGCTAGCGAATACAATGAGCAGTTCTTC. Translation: CASSLSASEYNEQFF.